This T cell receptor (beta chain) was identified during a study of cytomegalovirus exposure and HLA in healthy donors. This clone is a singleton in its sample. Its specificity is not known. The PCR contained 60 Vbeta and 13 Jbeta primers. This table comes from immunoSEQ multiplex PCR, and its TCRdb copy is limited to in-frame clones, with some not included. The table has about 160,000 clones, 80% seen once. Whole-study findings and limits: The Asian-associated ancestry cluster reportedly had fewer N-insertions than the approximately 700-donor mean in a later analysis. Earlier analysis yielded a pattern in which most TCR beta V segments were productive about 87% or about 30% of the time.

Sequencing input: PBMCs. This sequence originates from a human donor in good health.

CDR3: CASSWRTGEKGNTIYF. The CDR3 region has the DNA TGTGCCAGCAGCTGGCGGACAGGGGAAAAAGGAAACACCATATATTTT. The chain uses TRBV13 and TRBJ1-3, with 9 bases aligning to TRBD1. J gave up 4 bases and V 4 bases, and 8 bases lay outside the gene matches. Looked up from germline, CDR1 is PRHDT and CDR2 is FYEKMQ (reference sequence). This CDR3 region has 16 residues.